This record concerns one T cell receptor (beta chain) sequence. Sequencing used immunoSEQ multiplex PCR; TCRdb keeps in-frame clones, though not all of them. This sample has 110,000 or so clones; 70% to 85% occur once, and the top ten carry 2.5%. V lost 5 bases and J 4 bases, leaving 15 bases between the germline ends. The CDR3 consists of 15 residues. Germline CDR1 MNHEY, CDR2 SVGAGI. This entry is derived from a study of blood T cell repertoires in COVID-19. Material for sequencing was peripheral blood. This receptor was taken from a man aged 45 to 65 with acute or convalescent COVID-19. V and J are TRBV6-5 and TRBJ1-5; TRBD1 might be the D (6 bases). The CDR3 protein is CASSPYRERNQPQHF. The CDR3 coding sequence is TGTGCCAGCAGTCCCTACAGGGAAAGAAATCAGCCCCAGCATTTT.